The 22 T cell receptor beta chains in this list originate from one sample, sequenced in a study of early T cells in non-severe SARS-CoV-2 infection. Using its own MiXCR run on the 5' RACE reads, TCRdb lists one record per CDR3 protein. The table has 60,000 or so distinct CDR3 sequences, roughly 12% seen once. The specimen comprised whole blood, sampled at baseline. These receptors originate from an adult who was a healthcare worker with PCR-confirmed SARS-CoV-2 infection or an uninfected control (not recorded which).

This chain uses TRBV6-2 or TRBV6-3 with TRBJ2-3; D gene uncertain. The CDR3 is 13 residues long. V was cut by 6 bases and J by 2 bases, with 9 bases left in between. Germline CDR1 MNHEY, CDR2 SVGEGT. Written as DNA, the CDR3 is TGTGCCAGCAGCCTCGACCTCACAGATACGCAGTATTTT. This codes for CASSLDLTDTQYF.

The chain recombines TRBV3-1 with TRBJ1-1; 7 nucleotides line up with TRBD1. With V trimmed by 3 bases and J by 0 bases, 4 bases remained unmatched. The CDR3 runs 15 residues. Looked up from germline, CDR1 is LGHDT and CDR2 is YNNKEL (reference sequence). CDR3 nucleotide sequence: TGTGCCAGCAGCCAGATGGGACAGTTGAACACTGAAGCTTTCTTT. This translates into CASSQMGQLNTEAFF.

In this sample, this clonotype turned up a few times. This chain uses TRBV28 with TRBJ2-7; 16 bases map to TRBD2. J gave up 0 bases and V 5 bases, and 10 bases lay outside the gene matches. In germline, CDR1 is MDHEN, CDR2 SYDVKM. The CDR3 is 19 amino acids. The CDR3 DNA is TGTGCCAGCAGTGAATCCGGGACTAGCGGGGGGGGACCCTCCTACGAGCAGTACTTC. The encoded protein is CASSESGTSGGGPSYEQYF.

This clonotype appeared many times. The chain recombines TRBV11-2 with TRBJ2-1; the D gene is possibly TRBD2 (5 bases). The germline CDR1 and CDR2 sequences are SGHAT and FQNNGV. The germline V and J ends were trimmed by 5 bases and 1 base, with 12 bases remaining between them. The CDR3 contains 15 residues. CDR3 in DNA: TGTGCCAGCAGCAAAGTGGGAGAATCCTACAATGAGCAGTTCTTC. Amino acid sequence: CASSKVGESYNEQFF.

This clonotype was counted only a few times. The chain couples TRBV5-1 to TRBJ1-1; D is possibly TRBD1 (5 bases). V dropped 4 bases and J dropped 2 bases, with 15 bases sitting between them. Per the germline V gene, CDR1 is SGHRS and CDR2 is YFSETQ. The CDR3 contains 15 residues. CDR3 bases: TGCGCCAGCAGCCTAAAGGGGACTACCAACACTGAAGCTTTCTTT. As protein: CASSLKGTTNTEAFF.

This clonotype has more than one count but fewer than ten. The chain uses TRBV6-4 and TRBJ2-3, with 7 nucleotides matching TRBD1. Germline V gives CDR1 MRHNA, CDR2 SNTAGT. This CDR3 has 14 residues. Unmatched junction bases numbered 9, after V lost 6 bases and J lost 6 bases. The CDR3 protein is CASSKTGDRDTQYF. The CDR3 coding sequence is TGTGCCAGCAGCAAAACAGGGGATAGGGATACGCAGTATTTT.

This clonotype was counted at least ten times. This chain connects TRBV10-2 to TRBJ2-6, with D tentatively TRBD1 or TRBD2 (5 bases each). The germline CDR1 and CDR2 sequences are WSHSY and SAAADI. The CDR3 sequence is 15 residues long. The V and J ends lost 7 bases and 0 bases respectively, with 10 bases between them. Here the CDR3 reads CASIGAFSGANVLTF. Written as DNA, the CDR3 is TGCGCCAGCATCGGGGCCTTCTCTGGGGCCAACGTCCTGACTTTC.

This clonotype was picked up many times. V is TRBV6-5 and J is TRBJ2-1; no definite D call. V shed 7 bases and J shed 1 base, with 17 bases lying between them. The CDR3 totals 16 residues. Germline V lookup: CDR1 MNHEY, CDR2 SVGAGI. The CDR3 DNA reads TGTGCCAGCACCTCCGCCGCCCCTCTATCCTACAATGAGCAGTTCTTC. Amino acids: CASTSAAPLSYNEQFF.

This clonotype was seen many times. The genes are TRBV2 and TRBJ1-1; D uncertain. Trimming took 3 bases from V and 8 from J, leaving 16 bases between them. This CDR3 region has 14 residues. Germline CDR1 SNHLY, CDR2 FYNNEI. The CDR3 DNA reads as TGTGCCAGCAGTGATCCCCGGGCGCAGCGGGAAGCTTTCTTT. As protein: CASSDPRAQREAFF.

The DNA for the CDR3 is TGTGCCAGCAGTACAAACGGGGGGACTTGGTACGAGCAGTACTTC. It is translated as CASSTNGGTWYEQYF. The chain recombines TRBV27 with TRBJ2-7, with 7 bases fitting TRBD2. Per germline, CDR1 MNHEY and CDR2 SMNVEV (reference sequence). After removal of 5 bases from V and 4 bases from J, the junction contained 11 bases not matched to a gene. The CDR3 consists of 15 residues.

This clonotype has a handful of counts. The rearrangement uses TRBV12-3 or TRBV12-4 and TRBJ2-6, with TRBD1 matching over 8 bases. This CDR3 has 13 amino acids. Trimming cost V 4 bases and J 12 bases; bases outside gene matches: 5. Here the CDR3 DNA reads TGTGCCAGCAGTTCCGGACAGGGCACCGTCCTGACTTTC. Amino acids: CASSSGQGTVLTF.

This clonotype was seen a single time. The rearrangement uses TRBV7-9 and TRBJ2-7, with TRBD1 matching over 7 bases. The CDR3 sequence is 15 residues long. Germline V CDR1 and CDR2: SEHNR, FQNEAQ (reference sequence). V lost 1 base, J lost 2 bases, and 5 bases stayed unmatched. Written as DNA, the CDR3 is TGTGCCAGCAGCTTAGGCCGGGACAGAACCTACGAGCAGTACTTC. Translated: CASSLGRDRTYEQYF.

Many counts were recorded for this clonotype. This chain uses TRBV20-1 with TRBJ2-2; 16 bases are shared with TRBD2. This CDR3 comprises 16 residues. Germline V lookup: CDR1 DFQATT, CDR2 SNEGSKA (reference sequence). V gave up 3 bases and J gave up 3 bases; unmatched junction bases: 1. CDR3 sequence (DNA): TGCAGTGCTAGGGGACTAGCGGGAGGGGACACCGGGGAGCTGTTTTTT. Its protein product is CSARGLAGGDTGELFF.

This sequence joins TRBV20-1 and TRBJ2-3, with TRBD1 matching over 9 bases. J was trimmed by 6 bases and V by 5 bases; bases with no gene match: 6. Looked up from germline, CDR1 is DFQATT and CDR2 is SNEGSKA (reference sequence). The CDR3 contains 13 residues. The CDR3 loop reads CSAHIQGADTQYF. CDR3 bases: TGCAGTGCTCACATACAGGGGGCGGATACGCAGTATTTT.

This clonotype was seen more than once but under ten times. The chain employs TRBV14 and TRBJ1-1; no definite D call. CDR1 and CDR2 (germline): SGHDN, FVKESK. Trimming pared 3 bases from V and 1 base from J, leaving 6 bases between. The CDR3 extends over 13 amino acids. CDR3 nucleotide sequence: TGTGCCAGCAGCCACCGTCGGAACACTGAAGCTTTCTTT. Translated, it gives CASSHRRNTEAFF. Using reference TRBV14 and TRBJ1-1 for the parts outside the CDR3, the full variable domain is EAGVTQFPSHSVIEKGQTVTLRCDPISGHDNLYWYRRVMGKEIKFLLHFVKESKQDESGMPNNRFLAERTGGTYSTLKVQPAELEDSGVYFCASSHRRNTEAFFGQGTRLTVV.

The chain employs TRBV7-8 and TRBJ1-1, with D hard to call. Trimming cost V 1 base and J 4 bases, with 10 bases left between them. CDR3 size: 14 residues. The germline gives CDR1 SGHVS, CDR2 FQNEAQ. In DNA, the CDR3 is TGTGCCAGCAGCTTAGGCCGGTTTACCACTGAAGCTTTCTTT. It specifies CASSLGRFTTEAFF.

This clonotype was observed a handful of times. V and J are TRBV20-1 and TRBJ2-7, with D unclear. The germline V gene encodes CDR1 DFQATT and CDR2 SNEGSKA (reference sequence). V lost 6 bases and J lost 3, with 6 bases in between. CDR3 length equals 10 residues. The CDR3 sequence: CSATIYEQYF. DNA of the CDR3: TGCAGTGCCACTATCTACGAGCAGTACTTC.

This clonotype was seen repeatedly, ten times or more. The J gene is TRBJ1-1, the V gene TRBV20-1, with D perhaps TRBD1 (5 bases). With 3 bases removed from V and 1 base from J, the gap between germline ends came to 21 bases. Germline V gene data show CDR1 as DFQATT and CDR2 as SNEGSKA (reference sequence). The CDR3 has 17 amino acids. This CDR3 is CSASYPGGGIGNTEAFF. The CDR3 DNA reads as TGCAGTGCTAGTTATCCGGGCGGGGGGATAGGGAACACTGAAGCTTTCTTT.

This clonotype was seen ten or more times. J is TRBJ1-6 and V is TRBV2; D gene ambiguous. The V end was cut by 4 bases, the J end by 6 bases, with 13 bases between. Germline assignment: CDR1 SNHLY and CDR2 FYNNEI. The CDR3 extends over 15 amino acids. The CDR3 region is CASSVEASGNSPLHF. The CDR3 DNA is TGTGCCAGCAGTGTCGAAGCCAGCGGTAATTCACCCCTCCACTTT.

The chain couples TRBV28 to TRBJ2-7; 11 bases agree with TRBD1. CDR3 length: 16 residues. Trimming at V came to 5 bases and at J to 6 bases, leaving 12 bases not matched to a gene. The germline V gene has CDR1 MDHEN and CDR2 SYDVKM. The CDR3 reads CASSPRTGGESLEQYF. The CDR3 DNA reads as TGTGCCAGCAGTCCCAGGACAGGGGGCGAGTCGCTCGAGCAGTACTTC.

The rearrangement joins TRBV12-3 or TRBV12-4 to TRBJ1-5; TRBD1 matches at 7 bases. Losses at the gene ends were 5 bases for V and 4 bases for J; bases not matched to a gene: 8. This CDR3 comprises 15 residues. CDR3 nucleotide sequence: TGTGCCAGCAGTCCTACCACAGGGGCGAATCAGCCCCAGCATTTT. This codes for CASSPTTGANQPQHF.

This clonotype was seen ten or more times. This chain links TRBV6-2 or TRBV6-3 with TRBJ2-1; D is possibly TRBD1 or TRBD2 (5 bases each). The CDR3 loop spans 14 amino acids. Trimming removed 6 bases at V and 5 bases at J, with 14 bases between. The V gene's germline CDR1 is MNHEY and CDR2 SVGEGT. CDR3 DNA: TGTGCCAGCAGCCTAGGAGAGGGGCACAATGAGCAGTTCTTC. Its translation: CASSLGEGHNEQFF.